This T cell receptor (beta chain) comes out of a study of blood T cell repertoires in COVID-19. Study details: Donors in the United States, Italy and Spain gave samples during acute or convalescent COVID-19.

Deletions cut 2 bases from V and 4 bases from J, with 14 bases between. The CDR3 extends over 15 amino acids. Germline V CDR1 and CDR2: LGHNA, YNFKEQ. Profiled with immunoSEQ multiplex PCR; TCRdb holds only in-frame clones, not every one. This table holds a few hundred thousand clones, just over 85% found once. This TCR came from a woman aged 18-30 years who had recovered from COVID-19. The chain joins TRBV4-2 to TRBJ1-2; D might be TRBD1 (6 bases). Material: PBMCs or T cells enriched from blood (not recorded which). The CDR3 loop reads CASSQRGGTSYGYTF. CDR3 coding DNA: TGTGCCAGCAGCCAAAGGGGGGGGACCTCCTATGGCTACACCTTC.